This TCR beta chain was observed in a study of T-cell reconstitution after alpha-beta-depleted transplantation in children. Overall study findings and caveats: For some patients, TCRbeta diversity was high at day 60 because of recipient T cells and thymic progenitors that survived. Newly generated T cells supplied most T-cell counts and diversity one year post-transplant. About two months after transplant, alpha-beta T cells reportedly came from several hundred expanded graft clones.

Preparation of the TCRbeta library used unique molecular identifiers. TCRdb ran MiXCR on the PCR reads and lists one entry per CDR3 protein. The sample yields 250,000 to 400,000 distinct CDR3 sequences, approximately 23% seen once. V shed 4 bases and J shed 8 bases, with 11 bases lying between them. Germline V gene sequence: CDR1 DFQATT, CDR2 SNEGSKA (reference sequence). This CDR3 is 11 amino acids long. Turning to this clonotype: What it recognizes is unknown.

The V call is TRBV20-1, the J call TRBJ1-1; perhaps TRBD1 as D (6 bases). This clonotype was sampled from a male patient between 10 and 17 years old who had a stem cell transplant for acute lymphoblastic leukemia, so the T cells may come from the graft donor. The sequencing here drew on PBMCs, mostly from graft donor cells, taken 180 days after TCRalphabeta/CD19-depleted stem cell transplant. The CDR3 DNA follows: TGCAGTGCTAACACGGGGGCAGAAGCTTTCTTT. It translates to CSANTGAEAFF.